The 14 T cell receptor beta chains below all came from one sample that was sequenced in a study of blood T cells in healthy people across ages. Using a J-beta primer mix together with a sample-barcoded 5' primer, a second PCR was run for about 6 to 12 cycles. One entry per CDR3 protein results from TCRdb running MiXCR on the 5' RACE reads. Of 800,000 or so distinct CDR3 sequences listed, 62% are singletons. The sample consisted of blood. These receptors came from a man aged 25-40 years in good health.

This chain uses TRBV12-3 or TRBV12-4 with TRBJ1-2; possibly TRBD1 for D (6 bases). The V and J ends lost 2 bases and 8 bases respectively, with 15 bases between them. The CDR3 length is 14 residues. The chain's CDR3 is CASSLNTGFLGYTF. Here the CDR3 DNA reads TGTGCCAGCAGTTTAAACACAGGGTTTTTGGGCTACACCTTC.

This clonotype was detected only once. V gene TRBV18 combines with J gene TRBJ2-7; 7 nucleotides agree with TRBD1. CDR1 is KGHSH and CDR2 is LQKENI in the germline V gene. J was trimmed by 3 bases and V by 6 bases; bases with no gene match: 8. This CDR3 region has 14 residues. In DNA, the CDR3 is TGTGCCAGCTCGCTACAGGGGACAGACTACGAGCAGTACTTC. This translates into CASSLQGTDYEQYF.

Note on this clonotype: This clone may be a read error of a much larger clone one base away. The V gene is TRBV6-1, the J gene TRBJ2-1; D is perhaps TRBD1 (7 bases). The CDR3 is 15 residues long. Germline V CDR1 and CDR2: MNHNS, SASEGT. Trimming left V 3 bases short and J 10 bases short, with 19 bases between. The DNA for the CDR3 is TGTGCCAGCAGTGAGGTAGGAGGGGGCCGAGGCGAGCAGTTCTTC. Its protein product is CASSEVGGGRGEQFF.

This clonotype was detected a few times. The J gene is TRBJ2-4, the V gene TRBV28; TRBD1 might be the D (6 bases). The J call is doubtful: the DNA matches TRBJ2-7 better. This CDR3 spans 12 amino acids. Germline CDR1 MDHEN, CDR2 SYDVKM. Written as DNA, the CDR3 is TGTGCCAGCTCGAACAGGGCCTACGAGCAGTACTTC. This gives the protein CASSNRAYEQYF.

This clonotype came up once. The J gene is TRBJ2-1, the V gene TRBV6-1; 9 positions agree with TRBD2. Germline CDR1 reads MNHNS; CDR2 reads SASEGT. The CDR3 extends over 15 amino acids. V lost 3 bases and J lost 7; bases outside the gene matches: 7. The CDR3 sequence: CASSDAGGARNEQFF. As DNA, the CDR3 is TGTGCCAGCAGTGATGCGGGGGGGGCTCGGAATGAGCAGTTCTTC.

The chain links TRBV20-1 to TRBJ2-1; D is possibly TRBD1 or TRBD2 (5 bases each). CDR3 length: 13 amino acids. Trimming removed 0 bases from V and 10 bases from J, with 13 bases in between. Germline V gene sequence: CDR1 DFQATT, CDR2 SNEGSKA (reference sequence). CDR3 residues: CSARDPGRWEQFF. The CDR3, as DNA: TGCAGTGCTAGAGACCCGGGACGGTGGGAGCAGTTCTTC.

This rearrangement joins TRBV7-9 to TRBJ1-2; D is undetermined. CDR1 SEHNR and CDR2 FQNEAQ come from the germline V gene (reference sequence). The V and J ends lost 7 bases and 4 bases respectively, with 10 bases between them. This CDR3 comprises 12 residues. The CDR3 nucleotides are TGTGCCAGCATCCCACAGAGCTATGGCTACACCTTC. Its translation: CASIPQSYGYTF.

The chain recombines TRBV20-1 with TRBJ1-2; D uncertain. Germline V gene sequence: CDR1 DFQATT, CDR2 SNEGSKA (reference sequence). This CDR3 has 12 amino acids. V lost 8 bases and J 4 bases, leaving 14 bases between the germline ends. DNA for the CDR3: TGCAGTCCTGACACGGTCAGCTATGGCTACACCTTC. Translation gives CSPDTVSYGYTF.

V is TRBV14 and J is TRBJ2-1; no clear D. Germline CDR1 SGHDN, CDR2 FVKESK. V was clipped by 1 base and J by 12 bases, with 13 bases between them. The CDR3 is 13 residues long. CDR3 coding DNA: TGTGCCAGCAGCCAAGCCCTGACCACGGGGCAGTTCTTC. Protein sequence: CASSQALTTGQFF.

This sequence joins TRBV29-1 and TRBJ1-2; TRBD1 matches at 10 bases. In germline, CDR1 is SQVTM, CDR2 ANQGSEA. V was pared by 1 base and J by 6 bases, with 5 bases of the junction left unmatched. CDR3 length: 14 amino acids. The CDR3 region is CSVEGRQGAHGYTF. For the CDR3, the DNA is TGCAGCGTTGAAGGGAGACAGGGGGCGCATGGCTACACCTTC.

The chain combines TRBV27 with TRBJ2-1; D uncertain. Deletions cut 5 bases from V and 3 bases from J, with 20 bases between. The CDR3 totals 17 residues. Per the germline V gene, CDR1 is MNHEY and CDR2 is SMNVEV (reference sequence). The CDR3 region is CASSPYKVTTLYNEQFF. CDR3 DNA sequence: TGTGCCAGCAGTCCCTACAAGGTCACTACCCTCTACAATGAGCAGTTCTTC.

CDR3 DNA: TGTGCCAGCAGCTTGTTACTGGAGACCCAGTACTTC. Residues: CASSLLLETQYF. This chain joins TRBV5-5 and TRBJ2-5; no firm D call. The CDR3 contains 12 residues. Trimming shortened V by 1 base and J by 5 bases, and 6 bases separated the two germline ends. The V gene's germline CDR1 is SGHKS and CDR2 YYEKEE (reference sequence).

In its sample, this clonotype was seen a few times. J is TRBJ1-2 and V is TRBV7-3, with 9 nucleotides matching TRBD1. This CDR3 comprises 13 residues. Losses at the gene ends were 5 bases for V and 6 bases for J; bases not matched to a gene: 4. Germline-derived CDR1 and CDR2 are SGHTA and FQGTGA. This chain's CDR3 is CASSRTGGDGYTF. The CDR3 bases are TGTGCCAGCAGCAGAACAGGGGGCGATGGCTACACCTTC.

The CDR3 coding sequence is TGTGCCAGCAGTTTATTCGGCCTAGATCGTAATACGCAGTATTTT. It yields the protein CASSLFGLDRNTQYF. J is TRBJ2-3 and V is TRBV28; D is unresolved. Germline V CDR1 and CDR2: MDHEN, SYDVKM. The CDR3 spans 15 residues. Trimming shortened V by 1 base and J by 7 bases, and 15 bases separated the two germline ends. Full variable domain (rest looked up from reference TRBV28 and TRBJ2-3): DVKVTQSSRYLVKRTGEKVFLECVQDMDHENMFWYRQDPGLGLRLIYFSYDVKMKEKGDIPEGYSVSREKKERFSLILESASTNQTSMYLCASSLFGLDRNTQYFGPGTRLTVL.